Presented here are 27 T cell receptor beta chains from one specimen sequenced in a study of blood T cell repertoires in COVID-19. Sequencing used immunoSEQ multiplex PCR; TCRdb keeps in-frame clones, though not all of them. The table shows under 200,000 clones, with about 86% occurring only once. The sequencing sample was made of peripheral blood. The receptors come from a woman in her sixties or seventies with COVID-19, enrolled during active disease.

CDR3: CASSLNRFNQPQHF. CDR3 in DNA: TGTGCCAGCAGCTTGAATAGATTCAATCAGCCCCAGCATTTT. The J gene is TRBJ1-5, the V gene TRBV5-6, with D unclear. This CDR3 is built from 14 residues. Trimming removed 1 base from V and 3 bases from J, with 8 bases in between. Per the germline V gene, CDR1 is SGHDT and CDR2 is YYEEEE.

This clone occurred a few times. This chain joins TRBV5-6 and TRBJ2-5; D is unresolved. CDR1 and CDR2 (germline): SGHDT, YYEEEE. The CDR3 sequence is 13 residues long. The ends were cut back, 2 bases at V and 5 bases at J, with 10 bases in the middle. The DNA of the CDR3 is TGTGCCAGCAGCTTATGGGTGAGGGAGACCCAGTACTTC. Its protein product is CASSLWVRETQYF.

V usage is TRBV11-3 and J usage is TRBJ2-7, with D perhaps TRBD2 (6 bases). This CDR3 spans 14 amino acids. V was clipped by 3 bases and J by 4 bases, with 13 bases between them. Germline V gene data show CDR1 as SGHNT and CDR2 as YENEEA. The DNA of the CDR3 is TGTGCCAGCAGCTTTGGCGGGATCAAATACGAGCAGTACTTC. Its protein is CASSFGGIKYEQYF.

A note on this clone: The junction and the germline gene differ at one end; a read error may be behind it. V and J are TRBV4-2 and TRBJ1-5; TRBD1 agrees at 7 bases. Germline values: CDR1 LGHNA, CDR2 YNFKEQ. CDR3 length: 15 amino acids. The CDR3 reads CASSQGGPSNQPQHF. CDR3 in DNA: TGTGCCAGCAGTCAAGGGGGCCCAAGCAATCAGCCCCAGCATTTT.

The V gene is TRBV4-3, the J gene TRBJ2-2, with D possibly matching TRBD1 (5 bases). Germline lookup yields CDR1 LGHNA and CDR2 YSLEER. The CDR3 is 17 residues long. Trimming stripped 7 bases from V and 1 base from J, with 19 bases between. The CDR3 sequence is CASNHILGDRNTGELFF. CDR3 coding DNA: TGCGCCAGCAACCATATTCTGGGTGACAGGAACACCGGGGAGCTGTTTTTT.

This rearrangement joins TRBV4-1 to TRBJ2-2; 15 bases are a match to TRBD2. CDR1 and CDR2 (germline): MGHRA, YSYEKL. V was clipped by 0 bases and J by 5 bases; unmatched bases: 13. The CDR3 has 21 residues. The CDR3 nucleotides read TGCGCCAGCAGCCAAGACCTACCGATGGGACTAGCGGGAGGCGGGACCGGGGAGCTGTTTTTT. It yields the protein CASSQDLPMGLAGGGTGELFF.

The DNA of the CDR3 is TGTGCCAGTCGGCCCACAGGGGGGAATGGCTACACCTTC. Residues: CASRPTGGNGYTF. The chain carries TRBV19 and TRBJ1-2, with TRBD1 identical over 8 bases. Germline lookup yields CDR1 LNHDA and CDR2 SQIVND (reference sequence). V shed 8 bases, J shed 6 bases, and the junction held 8 bases outside the gene matches. The CDR3 extends over 13 amino acids. Full variable domain (rest looked up from reference TRBV19 and TRBJ1-2): DGGITQSPKYLFRKEGQNVTLSCEQNLNHDAMYWYRQDPGQGLRLIYYSQIVNDFQKGDIAEGYSVSREKKESFPLTVTSAQKNPTAFYLCASRPTGGNGYTFGSGTRLTVV.

The gene calls are TRBV7-2 and TRBJ1-5; D call uncertain. V gave up 0 bases and J gave up 2 bases, with 5 bases separating them. There are 14 residues in the CDR3. Germline V lookup: CDR1 SGHTA, CDR2 FQGNSA. CDR3 DNA: TGTGCCAGCAGCTTAGCAGCCCGCAATCAGCCCCAGCATTTT. Amino acids: CASSLAARNQPQHF.

As DNA, the CDR3 is TGTGCCAGCAGCTTTGCAGGCAGCACAGATACGCAGTATTTT. Residues: CASSFAGSTDTQYF. V gene TRBV7-2 combines with J gene TRBJ2-3; D gene ambiguous. Trimming took off 3 bases at V and 0 bases at J, with 7 bases between the two ends. This CDR3 is built from 14 residues. CDR1 SGHTA and CDR2 FQGNSA come from the germline V gene.

This clone was observed a single time. DNA for the CDR3: TGCGCCAGCAGCCCGAACAGCCGACATGGCTACACCTTC. This codes for CASSPNSRHGYTF. The chain joins TRBV5-1 to TRBJ1-2; D gene unclear. The V and J ends lost 4 bases and 6 bases respectively, with 13 bases between them. Germline V gives CDR1 SGHRS, CDR2 YFSETQ. The CDR3 covers 13 residues.

The rearrangement joins TRBV18 to TRBJ1-6; D remains ambiguous. CDR1 is KGHSH, CDR2 LQKENI, per germline. This CDR3 comprises 12 residues. The V and J ends lost 2 bases and 9 bases respectively, with 5 bases between them. In DNA, the CDR3 is TGTGCCAGCTCACCAGAGGCTTCACCCCTCCACTTT. Amino acids: CASSPEASPLHF.

The chain uses TRBV6-2 or TRBV6-3 and TRBJ1-5; no reliable D call. The CDR3 is made up of 12 amino acids. Germline lookup yields CDR1 MNHEY and CDR2 SVGEGT. V lost 1 base and J lost 6, with 4 bases in between. DNA for the CDR3: TGTGCCAGCAGTTACTACGGTCAGCCCCAGCATTTT. It translates to CASSYYGQPQHF.

The sample holds one count of this clone. V usage is TRBV9 and J usage is TRBJ1-2; a possible D gene is TRBD1 (6 bases). Per the germline V gene, CDR1 is SGDLS and CDR2 is YYNGEE. Trimming pared 0 bases from V and 6 bases from J, leaving 12 bases between. CDR3 size: 14 residues. As DNA, the CDR3 is TGTGCCAGCAGCGTAGTGTCAGGGGTGGATGGCTACACCTTC. Residues: CASSVVSGVDGYTF.

The chain recombines TRBV15 with TRBJ2-1, with 10 bases lining up with TRBD1. The junction had 7 bases not matched to a gene; V was cut back by 2 bases and J by 6 bases. The V gene's germline CDR1 is LNHNV and CDR2 YYDKDF (reference sequence). The CDR3 is 16 residues long. The CDR3: CATSRNPGQGSNEQFF. The CDR3 bases are TGTGCCACCAGCAGAAACCCGGGACAGGGGTCCAATGAGCAGTTCTTC. The whole variable domain, remainder taken from reference TRBV15 and TRBJ2-1, is DAMVIQNPRYQVTQFGKPVTLSCSQTLNHNVMYWYQQKSSQAPKLLFHYYDKDFNNEADTPDNFQSRRPNTSFCFLDIRSPGLGDTAMYLCATSRNPGQGSNEQFFGPGTRLTVL.

This clone is a singleton in its sample. The rearrangement joins TRBV27 to TRBJ2-3, with 9 bases lining up with TRBD2. Germline V gives CDR1 MNHEY, CDR2 SMNVEV (reference sequence). CDR3 length equals 15 residues. V shed 5 bases and J 0 bases; nucleotides not matched to a gene: 3. The CDR3 DNA reads as TGTGCCAGCAGTGTCACTAGCGGGAGCACAGATACGCAGTATTTT. Translation gives CASSVTSGSTDTQYF.

This clone has more than one count but fewer than ten. The V call is TRBV18, the J call TRBJ1-1; D not resolved. Germline V gene data show CDR1 as KGHSH and CDR2 as LQKENI. Trimming left V 0 bases short and J 5 bases short, with 13 bases between. This CDR3 is 15 amino acids long. CDR3 in amino acids: CASSPPDLLGTEAFF. In DNA, the CDR3 is TGTGCCAGCTCACCACCGGATCTCCTCGGGACTGAAGCTTTCTTT.

This chain uses TRBV11-3 with TRBJ2-5; D gene uncertain. The CDR3 spans 11 residues. CDR1 and CDR2 (germline): SGHNT, YENEEA. V was trimmed by 3 bases and J by 4 bases, leaving 3 bases between them. In nucleotides, the CDR3 is TGTGCCAGCAGCTTGAGAGAGACCCAGTACTTC. Translated: CASSLRETQYF.

V and J are TRBV7-2 and TRBJ2-1, with TRBD2 identical over 9 bases. Germline V gene sequence: CDR1 SGHTA, CDR2 FQGNSA. CDR3 length: 16 amino acids. V lost 1 base and J lost 3; bases outside the gene matches: 4. The CDR3 DNA reads TGTGCCAGCAGCTTAGACGGACTAGCGATCTACAATGAGCAGTTCTTC. Its protein is CASSLDGLAIYNEQFF.

This clone was seen a single time. The chain is built from TRBV7-3 and TRBJ2-1; TRBD2 matches at 8 bases. Germline CDR1 reads SGHTA; CDR2 reads FQGTGA. This CDR3 is built from 16 residues. The junction had 2 bases not matched to a gene; V was cut back by 0 bases and J by 1 base. The CDR3 loop is CASSLTSGVSYNEQFF. The CDR3 region has the DNA TGTGCCAGCAGCTTAACTAGCGGGGTTTCCTACAATGAGCAGTTCTTC.

The chain uses TRBV7-9 and TRBJ1-2, with TRBD1 matching 9 bases. The CDR3 totals 14 residues. The J segment lost 4 bases and the V segment lost 5 bases, leaving 5 bases of the junction unmatched. The germline V gene encodes CDR1 SEHNR and CDR2 FQNEAQ (reference sequence). The CDR3 spells CASSAGQGSYGYTF. The CDR3 coding sequence is TGTGCCAGCAGCGCAGGACAGGGGAGCTATGGCTACACCTTC.

The rearrangement joins TRBV9 to TRBJ2-7; TRBD1 agrees at 8 bases. J gave up 3 bases and V 0 bases, and 14 bases lay outside the gene matches. This CDR3 is 18 amino acids long. The germline gives CDR1 SGDLS, CDR2 YYNGEE. In DNA form, the CDR3 reads TGTGCCAGCAGCGTAGATGGGGACAGGTGGGTGCTCGGCTACGAGCAGTACTTC. It encodes CASSVDGDRWVLGYEQYF. The full variable domain, completed using reference TRBV9 and TRBJ2-7, is DSGVTQTPKHLITATGQRVTLRCSPRSGDLSVYWYQQSLDQGLQFLIQYYNGEERAKGNILERFSAQQFPDLHSELNLSSLELGDSALYFCASSVDGDRWVLGYEQYFGPGTRLTVT.

V and J are TRBV30 and TRBJ1-3; D might be TRBD1 (6 bases). Germline assignment: CDR1 GTSNPN and CDR2 SVGIG (reference sequence). This CDR3 has 17 residues. The ends were cut back, 2 bases at V and 5 bases at J, with 22 bases in the middle. The CDR3 coding sequence is TGTGCCTGGAGTAGGTGGCAGGGGATTGATACTAGAAACACCATATATTTT. Translated: CAWSRWQGIDTRNTIYF.

V and J are TRBV6-5 and TRBJ1-5, with TRBD1 as a possible D gene (5 bases). CDR1 MNHEY and CDR2 SVGAGI come from the germline V gene. V gave up 0 bases and J gave up 0 bases, with 6 bases separating them. The CDR3 runs to 15 residues. In nucleotides, the CDR3 is TGTGCCAGCAGTTACTCGACAGATAGCAATCAGCCCCAGCATTTT. Translating it yields CASSYSTDSNQPQHF.

The chain carries TRBV3-1 (or the pseudogene TRBV3-2) and TRBJ2-7; 10 bases agree with TRBD1. The CDR3 is 15 amino acids. The V segment lost 3 bases and the J segment 3 bases; nucleotides outside the gene matches: 5. Germline-derived CDR1 and CDR2 are LGHDT and YNNKEL (reference sequence). CDR3 in DNA: TGTGCCAGCAGCCAGGACAGGGGGGGAATCTACGAGCAGTACTTC. The encoded protein is CASSQDRGGIYEQYF.

The chain combines TRBV18 with TRBJ1-1; 8 bases match TRBD1. The CDR3 is made up of 17 amino acids. Germline trimming cut 2 bases from V and 6 bases from J; bases unmatched to any gene: 14. Germline loops: CDR1 KGHSH, CDR2 LQKENI. The CDR3 nucleotides are TGTGCCAGCTCACCAGGGAGGCAGGGGGCTCTCAGATCTGAAGCTTTCTTT. It encodes CASSPGRQGALRSEAFF.

V is TRBV9 and J is TRBJ1-1; 8 bases are shared with TRBD1. The CDR3 contains 15 residues. V dropped 4 bases and J dropped 4; count of bases not matched to a gene: 9. Germline CDR1 reads SGDLS; CDR2 reads YYNGEE. CDR3 region: CASSPRTGRGTEAFF. The CDR3 DNA is TGTGCCAGCAGCCCTCGGACAGGGAGGGGCACTGAAGCTTTCTTT.

The chain combines TRBV5-1 with TRBJ2-2; D might be TRBD2 (6 bases). The CDR3 spans 14 residues. Germline values: CDR1 SGHRS, CDR2 YFSETQ. V was pared by 4 bases and J by 1 base, with 8 bases between. The CDR3 spells CASSTAGNTGELFF. For the CDR3, the DNA is TGCGCCAGCAGCACAGCGGGGAACACCGGGGAGCTGTTTTTT. The variable domain in full, completed from reference TRBV5-1 and TRBJ2-2, reads KAGVTQTPRYLIKTRGQQVTLSCSPISGHRSVSWYQQTPGQGLQFLFEYFSETQRNKGNFPGRFSGRQFSNSRSEMNVSTLELGDSALYLCASSTAGNTGELFFGEGSRLTVL.